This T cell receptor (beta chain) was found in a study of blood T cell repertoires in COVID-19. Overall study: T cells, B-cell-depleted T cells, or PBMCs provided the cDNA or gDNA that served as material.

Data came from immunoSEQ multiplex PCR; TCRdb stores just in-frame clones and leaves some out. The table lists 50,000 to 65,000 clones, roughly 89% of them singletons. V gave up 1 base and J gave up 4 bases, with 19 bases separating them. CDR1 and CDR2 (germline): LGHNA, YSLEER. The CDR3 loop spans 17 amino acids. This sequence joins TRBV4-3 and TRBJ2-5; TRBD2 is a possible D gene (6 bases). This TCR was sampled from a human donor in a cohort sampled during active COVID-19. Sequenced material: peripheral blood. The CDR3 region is CASSQAGDHTFRETQYF. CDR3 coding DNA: TGCGCCAGCAGCCAAGCGGGAGATCACACCTTCCGAGAGACCCAGTACTTC.